These T cell receptor beta chains were read from a single sample in a study of blood T cells in healthy people across ages. TCRdb analysed the 5' RACE reads with MiXCR anew, one entry per CDR3 protein. The sample lists 1.6 million or so distinct CDR3 sequences, almost 35% occurring once. The sequenced material came from blood. These TCRs come from a woman aged 25 to 39 in good health. The CDR3 runs from the conserved cysteine through the conserved F or W. A D gene is named only where the DNA matches it firmly. Size is stated for part of the rows, as once, few or many counts, or as a class when the clone is expanded.

V gene,D gene,J gene,clone size,CDR3 protein,CDR3 DNA
TRBV20-1,TRBD2,TRBJ2-1,.,CSASKRGAYNEQFF,TGCAGTGCTTCTAAGCGGGGGGCCTACAATGAGCAGTTCTTC
TRBV28,TRBD2,TRBJ2-5,few,CASSQVTSLQETQYF,TGTGCCAGCAGCCAAGTGACTAGCCTCCAAGAGACCCAGTACTTC
TRBV6-6,.,TRBJ2-7,many,CASSYRDGPYEQYF,TGTGCCAGCAGTTACCGAGACGGACCCTACGAGCAGTACTTC
TRBV4-1,.,TRBJ2-3,.,CASSRQRDTDTQYF,TGCGCCAGCAGCCGCCAGAGGGACACAGATACGCAGTATTTT
TRBV7-7,.,TRBJ2-5,many,CASSLAASGQETQYF,TGCGCCAGCAGCTTGGCGGCATCGGGACAAGAGACCCAGTACTTC
TRBV20-1,.,TRBJ2-5,few,CSAQKPGTDKETQYF,TGCAGTGCCCAAAAACCGGGGACGGACAAAGAGACCCAGTACTTC
TRBV5-5,TRBD2,TRBJ2-6,few,CASSPRGGPDVLTF,TGTGCCAGCAGCCCGCGGGGGGGGCCAGATGTCCTGACTTTC
TRBV12-3/TRBV12-4,.,TRBJ2-4,.,CASSKLGSQQYF,TGTGCCAGCAGCAAGCTAGGGTCACAGCAGTACTTC
TRBV27,.,TRBJ1-2,few,CASSPLDMTAFTF,TGTGCCAGCAGTCCGCTCGACATGACAGCCTTCACCTTC
TRBV7-8,TRBD2,TRBJ2-1,few,CASSYRSGVSYNEQFF,TGTGCCAGCAGCTACAGAAGCGGGGTCTCCTACAATGAGCAGTTCTTC